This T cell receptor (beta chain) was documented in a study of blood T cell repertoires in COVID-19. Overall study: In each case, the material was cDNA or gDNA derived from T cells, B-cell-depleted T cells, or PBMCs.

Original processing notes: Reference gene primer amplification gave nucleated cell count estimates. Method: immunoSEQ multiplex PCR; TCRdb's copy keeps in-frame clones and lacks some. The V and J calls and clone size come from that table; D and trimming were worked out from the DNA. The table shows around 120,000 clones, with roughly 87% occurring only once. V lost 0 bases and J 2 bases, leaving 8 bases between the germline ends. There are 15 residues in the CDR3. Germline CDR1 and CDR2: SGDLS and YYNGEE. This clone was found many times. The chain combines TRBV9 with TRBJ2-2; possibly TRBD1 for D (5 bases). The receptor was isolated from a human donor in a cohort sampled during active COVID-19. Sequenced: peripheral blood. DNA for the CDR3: TGTGCCAGCAGCGTAGGCCAGGGAAACACCGGGGAGCTGTTTTTT. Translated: CASSVGQGNTGELFF.